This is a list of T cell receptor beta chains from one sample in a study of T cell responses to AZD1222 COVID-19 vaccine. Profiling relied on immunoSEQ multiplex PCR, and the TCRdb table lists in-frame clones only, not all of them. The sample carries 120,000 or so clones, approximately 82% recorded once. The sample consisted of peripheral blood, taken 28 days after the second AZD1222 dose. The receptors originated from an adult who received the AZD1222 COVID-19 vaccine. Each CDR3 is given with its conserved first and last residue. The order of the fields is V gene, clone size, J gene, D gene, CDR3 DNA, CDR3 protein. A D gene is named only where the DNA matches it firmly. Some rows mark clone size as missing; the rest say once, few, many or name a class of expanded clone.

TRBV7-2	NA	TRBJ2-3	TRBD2	TGTGCCAGCAGCATAGCGGGGGGCACAGATACGCAGTATTTT	CASSIAGGTDTQYF
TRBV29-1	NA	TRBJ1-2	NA	TGCAGCGCCTACTTACAGGGCCGAAATGGCTACACCTTC	CSAYLQGRNGYTF
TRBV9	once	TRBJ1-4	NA	TGTGCCAGCAGCAGGTTTGGGGGGCAGGCTAATGAAAAACTGTTTTTT	CASSRFGGQANEKLFF
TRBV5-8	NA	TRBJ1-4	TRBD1	TGTGCCAGCAGCTCGCCTACAGGGGCAACTAATGAAAAACTGTTTTTT	CASSSPTGATNEKLFF
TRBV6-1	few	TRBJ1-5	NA	TGTGCCAGCAGTGAATTTGGTAACAGCGATCAGCCCCAGCATTTT	CASSEFGNSDQPQHF
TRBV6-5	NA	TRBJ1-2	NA	TGTGCCAGCAGCTACTCGGGGGTTGCCTATGGCTACACCTTC	CASSYSGVAYGYTF
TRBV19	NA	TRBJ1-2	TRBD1	TGTGCCAGTAGTACGCGGACAGGGAACTATGGCTACACCTTC	CASSTRTGNYGYTF
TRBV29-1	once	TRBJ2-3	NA	TGCAGCGTTGATGTAGTGGAGACAGATACGCAGTATTTT	CSVDVVETDTQYF
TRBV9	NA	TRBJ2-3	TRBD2	TGTGCCAGCAGCGTAGACCTCCTCCAGCTAGCGGGGGTAGGGACGCAGTATTTT	CASSVDLLQLAGVGTQYF
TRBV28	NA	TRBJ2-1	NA	TGTGCCAGCAGTGAAAGCCCCAGGGGCTACAATGAGCAGTTCTTC	CASSESPRGYNEQFF